Described below is a single T cell receptor (beta chain) sequence and its context. Produced via immunoSEQ multiplex PCR; TCRdb's table is partial and in-frame only. The table records roughly 230,000 clones, 80% to 90% of them present only once. V gave up 4 bases and J gave up 8 bases, with 15 bases separating them. CDR1 is SGHDN, CDR2 FVKESK, per germline. This CDR3 spans 14 amino acids. This specimen comes from a study of blood T cell repertoires in COVID-19. Across the study: PBMCs, B-cell-depleted T cells, or T cells were the source of the cDNA or gDNA that made up the material.

This sequence was found in a woman in her fifties or sixties who had been exposed to COVID-19. What was sequenced was PBMCs or T cells enriched from blood (not recorded which). V is TRBV14 and J is TRBJ2-1; D gene ambiguous. CDR3 sequence reads: CASSPAPEMDEQFF. The CDR3 DNA follows: TGTGCCAGCAGCCCAGCGCCCGAAATGGATGAGCAGTTCTTC.